These 20 T cell receptor beta chains were sequenced from one sample in a study of patients and donors after allogeneic stem cell transplantation. A single record per CDR3 protein comes from TCRdb applying MiXCR to the RT-PCR reads. The sample lists 390,000 or so distinct CDR3 sequences, roughly 17% occurring once. The specimen was blood, either unsorted or a sorted T cell fraction (not recorded which). Source of these receptors: a human donor who was either an allogeneic HSCT recipient or a stem cell or donor lymphocyte infusion donor (not recorded which). It is not recorded whose cells these are; they may come from a transplant donor.

The chain has TRBV27 and TRBJ2-7; a possible D gene is TRBD2 (5 bases). V was trimmed by 2 bases and J by 7 bases, leaving 15 bases between them. This CDR3 is 14 amino acids long. Germline V CDR1 and CDR2: MNHEY, SMNVEV (reference sequence). In DNA form, the CDR3 reads TGTGCCAGCAGTTTAAGAGGGCCGGGTTATGAGCAGTACTTC. Translating it yields CASSLRGPGYEQYF.

This clonotype turned up a few times. This chain links TRBV1 with TRBJ2-1; the table names TRBD2, a call not compared with the DNA. TRBV1 is a pseudogene segment. CDR3 length equals 17 residues. The CDR3 region is CTSSQATRERFNNEQFF. CDR3 nucleotide sequence: TGCACCAGCAGCCAAGCTACGCGGGAGCGGTTTAACAATGAGCAGTTCTTC.

There are a few counts of this clonotype. V and J are TRBV11-2 and TRBJ2-3, with D uncertain. The CDR3 covers 15 residues. From germline, CDR1 is SGHAT and CDR2 FQNNGV. The ends were cut back, 5 bases at V and 3 bases at J, with 15 bases in the middle. The CDR3 region has the DNA TGTGCCAGCAGCCCTAGAGCAAAGATGACAGATACGCAGTATTTT. Translation: CASSPRAKMTDTQYF.

A few counts support this clonotype. Written as DNA, the CDR3 is TGTGCCAGCAGTGACCAAGTGGACTATGGCTACACCTTC. Translating it yields CASSDQVDYGYTF. The rearrangement uses TRBV25-1 and TRBJ1-2; no reliable D call. Germline V gene data show CDR1 as MGHDK and CDR2 as SYGVNS. Trimming removed 3 bases from V and 3 bases from J, with 8 bases in between. This CDR3 has 13 amino acids.

The rearrangement uses TRBV6-2 or TRBV6-3 and TRBJ2-7, with 10 bases fitting TRBD2. CDR1 is MNHEY, CDR2 SVGEGT, per germline. CDR3 length: 18 residues. With 2 bases clipped from V and 2 bases from J, the junction kept 12 bases outside the gene matches. The CDR3 DNA reads as TGTGCCAGCAGTTACCCCTATTTGGGGACTAGCGACACCTACGAGCAGTACTTC. This codes for CASSYPYLGTSDTYEQYF.

This clonotype has a handful of counts. The chain is built from TRBV27 and TRBJ2-7, with 10 bases lining up with TRBD2. V gave up 1 base and J gave up 6 bases; unmatched junction bases: 12. The CDR3 has 17 amino acids. Germline CDR1 is MNHEY and CDR2 is SMNVEV (reference sequence). Written as DNA, the CDR3 is TGTGCCAGCAGTTTATTGGGACCTAGCGGGAGTATCACCGAGCAGTACTTC. Its translation is CASSLLGPSGSITEQYF.

This clonotype was found a few times. The V gene is TRBV12-3 or TRBV12-4, the J gene TRBJ2-7, with 8 bases matching TRBD2. Losses at the gene ends were 10 bases for V and 4 bases for J; bases not matched to a gene: 9. The CDR3 runs 13 residues. The CDR3 loop reads CATYRGGTYEQYF. CDR3 coding DNA: TGTGCCACCTATCGGGGGGGCACTTACGAGCAGTACTTC.

J is TRBJ2-7 and V is TRBV12-5, with D perhaps TRBD1 (7 bases). The CDR3 has 14 residues. Germline CDR1 is LGHNT and CDR2 is FRNRAP. V was trimmed by 4 bases and J by 5 bases, leaving 15 bases between them. The CDR3 DNA sequence: TGTGCTAGTGGTTCCCGTGGAGGGGGCCACGAGCAGTACTTC. Translation: CASGSRGGGHEQYF.

This clonotype was counted between two and nine times. The CDR3 region is CASSQPDRGEGYTF. In DNA, the CDR3 is TGCGCCAGCAGCCAACCAGACAGGGGGGAAGGCTACACCTTC. The chain combines TRBV4-3 with TRBJ1-2; 9 bases agree with TRBD1. Trimming removed 2 bases from V and 8 bases from J; junction bases left unmatched: 6. The germline V gene encodes CDR1 LGHNA and CDR2 YSLEER. This CDR3 region has 14 residues.

The rearrangement links TRBV4-3 to TRBJ1-1; D is perhaps TRBD1 (5 bases). V was clipped by 4 bases and J by 4 bases, with 25 bases between them. CDR1 LGHNA and CDR2 YSLEER come from the germline V gene. This CDR3 contains 18 residues. The CDR3 here is CASSPTLGGIVMITEAFF. The CDR3 DNA is TGCGCCAGCAGCCCCACTTTGGGGGGGATCGTGATGATCACTGAAGCTTTCTTT.

This clonotype has a handful of counts. V and J are TRBV9 and TRBJ2-1, with 12 bases identical to TRBD1. Looked up from germline, CDR1 is SGDLS and CDR2 is YYNGEE. CDR3 length: 13 residues. The V gene end was trimmed by 7 bases and the J gene end by 5 bases; junction bases not matched to a gene: 1. The CDR3 loop is CASGTGGNNEQFF. The CDR3 DNA is TGTGCCAGCGGGACAGGGGGCAACAATGAGCAGTTCTTC.

The chain links TRBV19 to TRBJ1-6, with 8 nucleotides matching TRBD1. The V gene's germline CDR1 is LNHDA and CDR2 SQIVND (reference sequence). The CDR3 length is 16 residues. J was trimmed by 5 bases and V by 5 bases; bases with no gene match: 8. The CDR3 protein is CASSFAGGPDNSPLHF. CDR3 nucleotide sequence: TGTGCCAGTAGTTTTGCAGGGGGCCCCGATAATTCACCCCTCCACTTT.

The chain employs TRBV5-1 and TRBJ2-1; TRBD1 matches at 12 bases. This CDR3 has 17 residues. V gave up 6 bases and J gave up 6 bases; unmatched junction bases: 13. The germline gives CDR1 SGHRS, CDR2 YFSETQ. The DNA for the CDR3 is TGCGCCAGCACACCCCCTCCGGGACAGGGGGCTGTCAATGAGCAGTTCTTC. Translating gives CASTPPPGQGAVNEQFF.

This chain joins TRBV6-1 and TRBJ1-5; 11 bases are a match to TRBD1. Trimming at V came to 0 bases and at J to 7 bases, leaving 2 bases not matched to a gene. Germline loops: CDR1 MNHNS, CDR2 SASEGT. The CDR3 runs to 15 residues. The CDR3 DNA sequence: TGTGCCAGCAGTGAAGCCGGGACAGGGGGACAGCCCCAGCATTTT. This codes for CASSEAGTGGQPQHF.

The rearrangement uses TRBV6-2 or TRBV6-3 and TRBJ1-5, with 7 nucleotides matching TRBD1. CDR3 length: 15 residues. After removal of 2 bases from V and 1 base from J, the junction contained 2 bases not matched to a gene. Germline CDR1 and CDR2: MNHEY and SVGEGT. The CDR3 DNA reads TGTGCCAGCAGTTACATAGGGGGCAGCAATCAGCCCCAGCATTTT. It yields the protein CASSYIGGSNQPQHF.

This clonotype was recorded a few times. This chain connects TRBV5-1 to TRBJ1-2, with TRBD1 as a possible D gene (5 bases). The germline V and J ends were trimmed by 1 base and 0 bases, with 16 bases remaining between them. This CDR3 region has 17 residues. CDR1 SGHRS and CDR2 YFSETQ come from the germline V gene. The CDR3 is CASSLWGTMQANYGYTF. In DNA, the CDR3 is TGCGCCAGCAGCTTGTGGGGCACAATGCAAGCTAACTATGGCTACACCTTC. The full variable domain, completed using reference TRBV5-1 and TRBJ1-2, is KAGVTQTPRYLIKTRGQQVTLSCSPISGHRSVSWYQQTPGQGLQFLFEYFSETQRNKGNFPGRFSGRQFSNSRSEMNVSTLELGDSALYLCASSLWGTMQANYGYTFGSGTRLTVV.

This chain joins TRBV19 and TRBJ2-5, with D possibly being TRBD2 (6 bases). This CDR3 has 17 amino acids. V was trimmed by 0 bases and J by 1 base, leaving 15 bases between them. The germline V gene encodes CDR1 LNHDA and CDR2 SQIVND (reference sequence). CDR3 bases: TGTGCCAGTAGTATAGATCTCGCCGGGGGTCCCCAAGAGACCCAGTACTTC. It specifies CASSIDLAGGPQETQYF.

The DNA for the CDR3 is TGTGCCACCAGCAGAGATTTTGGCAATTCACCCCTCCACTTT. Protein sequence: CATSRDFGNSPLHF. The chain recombines TRBV15 with TRBJ1-6; D gene uncertain. The germline gives CDR1 LNHNV, CDR2 YYDKDF (reference sequence). The CDR3 has 14 residues. V lost 0 bases, J lost 7 bases, and 7 bases lay in between. The full variable domain, its missing parts supplied by reference TRBV15 and TRBJ1-6, is DAMVIQNPRYQVTQFGKPVTLSCSQTLNHNVMYWYQQKSSQAPKLLFHYYDKDFNNEADTPDNFQSRRPNTSFCFLDIRSPGLGDTAMYLCATSRDFGNSPLHFGNGTRLTVT.

This clonotype was counted between two and nine times. The chain carries TRBV20-1 and TRBJ2-3, with unresolved D. Per germline, CDR1 DFQATT and CDR2 SNEGSKA (reference sequence). The CDR3 has 16 amino acids. Trimming stripped 0 bases from V and 0 bases from J, with 13 bases between. The chain's CDR3 is CSARELMSRSTDTQYF. Here the CDR3 DNA reads TGCAGTGCTAGAGAGTTGATGTCTCGAAGCACAGATACGCAGTATTTT.

This clonotype was counted between two and nine times. The CDR3 DNA reads as TGCAGTGCTAGAGATTTGATCGGACCGATTAATGAGCAGTTCTTC. Its protein is CSARDLIGPINEQFF. The chain has TRBV20-1 and TRBJ2-1, with D hard to call. CDR1 and CDR2 (germline): DFQATT, SNEGSKA (reference sequence). Trimming left V 0 bases short and J 7 bases short, with 16 bases between. The CDR3 length is 15 residues.